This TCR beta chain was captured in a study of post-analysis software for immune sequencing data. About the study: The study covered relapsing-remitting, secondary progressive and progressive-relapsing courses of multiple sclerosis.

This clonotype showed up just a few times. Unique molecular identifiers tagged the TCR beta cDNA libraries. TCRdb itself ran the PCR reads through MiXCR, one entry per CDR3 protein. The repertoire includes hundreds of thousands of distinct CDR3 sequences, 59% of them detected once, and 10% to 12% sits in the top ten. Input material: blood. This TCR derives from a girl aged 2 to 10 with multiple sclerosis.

The CDR3 here is CSAGTSGPETQYF. The DNA of the CDR3 is TGCAGTGCTGGAACTAGCGGCCCAGAGACCCAGTACTTC. The J gene is TRBJ2-5, the V gene TRBV20-1; 8 nucleotides agree with TRBD2. Germline lookup yields CDR1 DFQATT and CDR2 SNEGSKA (reference sequence). The junction had 6 bases not matched to a gene; V was cut back by 5 bases and J by 4 bases. CDR3 length equals 13 residues.